Shown below are 10 T cell receptor beta chains from a single sample sequenced in a study of a mutant IDH1 vaccine in newly diagnosed glioma. Sequencing was performed with immunoSEQ multiplex PCR; in TCRdb, only in-frame clones are kept and a portion is missing. The data show 70,000 or so clones, around 87% seen once. This sample's time point: week 35, safety follow-up. Vaccine doses each comprised 300 ug of mutant IDH1 20-mer peptide, with topical imiquimod. Antigen specificity for these receptors is unknown. The starting material was PBMCs, obtained from a glioma patient whose treatment included an IDH1 peptide vaccine. These receptors came from a man aged 30-40 years with glioma.

The J gene is TRBJ2-1, the V gene TRBV9; a weak D match, TRBD1 (6 bases). CDR3 length equals 16 residues. In germline, CDR1 is SGDLS, CDR2 YYNGEE. The V and J ends lost 4 bases and 6 bases respectively, with 20 bases between them. CDR3 bases: TGTGCCAGCAGCCCCAAGGACGGGGACACCGGCAATGAGCAGTTCTTC. Residues: CASSPKDGDTGNEQFF.

This chain joins TRBV5-1 and TRBJ1-1; 7 bases line up with TRBD1. The CDR3 has 14 amino acids. CDR1 and CDR2 (germline): SGHRS, YFSETQ. Losses at the gene ends were 2 bases for V and 3 bases for J; bases not matched to a gene: 4. The CDR3 DNA reads as TGCGCCAGCAGCTTACAGGGGCGGGACACTGAAGCTTTCTTT. Encoded protein: CASSLQGRDTEAFF.

The gene calls are TRBV27 and TRBJ1-1; D ambiguous. Trimming removed 5 bases at V and 4 bases at J, with 8 bases between. This CDR3 has 12 residues. The germline V gene encodes CDR1 MNHEY and CDR2 SMNVEV (reference sequence). The CDR3 spells CASSDLATEAFF. The CDR3 DNA follows: TGTGCCAGCAGTGACTTAGCCACTGAAGCTTTCTTT.

The V gene is TRBV5-1, the J gene TRBJ1-6; D is possibly TRBD1 (5 bases). Germline assignment: CDR1 SGHRS and CDR2 YFSETQ. The CDR3 sequence is 15 residues long. Trimming took 0 bases from V and 10 from J, leaving 14 bases between them. The DNA of the CDR3 is TGCGCCAGCAGCTTGGATGGGACCCCGGAGTCACCCCTCCACTTT. Translated, it gives CASSLDGTPESPLHF. Based on the CDR3 plus reference TRBV5-1 and TRBJ1-6, the full variable domain is KAGVTQTPRYLIKTRGQQVTLSCSPISGHRSVSWYQQTPGQGLQFLFEYFSETQRNKGNFPGRFSGRQFSNSRSEMNVSTLELGDSALYLCASSLDGTPESPLHFGNGTRLTVT.

The V call is TRBV4-1, the J call TRBJ1-3, with TRBD1 identical over 7 bases. J gave up 4 bases and V 0 bases, and 6 bases lay outside the gene matches. The V gene's germline CDR1 is MGHRA and CDR2 YSYEKL. The CDR3 has 16 residues. CDR3 protein: CASSQDNRGMGNTIYF. The DNA of the CDR3 is TGCGCCAGCAGCCAAGATAACAGGGGAATGGGAAACACCATATATTTT.

This clone came up a few times. The genes are TRBV7-9 and TRBJ1-2; no reliable D call. V was shortened by 0 bases and J by 8 bases, with 13 bases between the two germline ends. The V gene's germline CDR1 is SEHNR and CDR2 FQNEAQ (reference sequence). The CDR3 runs to 14 residues. This chain's CDR3 is CASSLAILAEGYTF. CDR3 nucleotide sequence: TGTGCCAGCAGCTTAGCGATTTTAGCGGAGGGCTACACCTTC.

The chain is built from TRBV10-3 and TRBJ2-5, with D perhaps assigned TRBD1 or TRBD2 (6 bases each). CDR1 is ENHRY and CDR2 is SYGVKD in the germline V gene. The length of the CDR3 is 14 residues. V shed 4 bases and J shed 4 bases, with 13 bases lying between them. The CDR3 protein is CAISVRGVVETQYF. In DNA, the CDR3 is TGTGCCATCAGTGTTAGGGGGGTGGTAGAGACCCAGTACTTC.

The V gene is TRBV19, the J gene TRBJ1-5, with D possibly matching TRBD1 (5 bases). V lost 5 bases to trimming and J lost 0 bases, with 11 bases between them. CDR3 length: 15 residues. The germline CDR1 and CDR2 sequences are LNHDA and SQIVND (reference sequence). CDR3 region: CASSVTGYSNQPQHF. The CDR3 DNA is TGTGCCAGTAGTGTCACAGGTTATAGCAATCAGCCCCAGCATTTT.

This chain links TRBV27 with TRBJ2-1; 8 bases align to TRBD1. The junction had 7 bases not matched to a gene; V was cut back by 5 bases and J by 13 bases. This CDR3 has 12 residues. Looked up from germline, CDR1 is MNHEY and CDR2 is SMNVEV (reference sequence). CDR3 in amino acids: CASSPQGEVQFF. The CDR3 bases are TGTGCCAGCAGTCCACAGGGGGAAGTTCAGTTCTTC.

The CDR3 loop reads CASTTGYYGYTF. The CDR3 nucleotides read TGTGCCAGCACCACAGGTTACTATGGCTACACCTTC. This sequence joins TRBV28 and TRBJ1-2; possibly TRBD1 for D (5 bases). The V gene lost 7 bases and the J gene lost 3 bases, with 9 bases spanning the gap. Germline V CDR1 and CDR2: MDHEN, SYDVKM. The CDR3 consists of 12 residues.